The entry below gives a single TCR beta chain sequence along with its context. With V trimmed by 3 bases and J by 2 bases, 3 bases remained unmatched. The CDR3 runs to 15 residues. CDR1 KGHSH and CDR2 LQKENI come from the germline V gene. These data are taken from a study of cytomegalovirus exposure and HLA in healthy donors. The PCR used 60 Vbeta and 13 Jbeta primers. Sequencing used immunoSEQ multiplex PCR; TCRdb keeps in-frame clones, though not all of them. The table has around 140,000 clones, approximately 9% seen once. This TCR was recovered from a woman aged 40-49 years in good health and CMV-seropositive. The sample taken for sequencing was PBMCs. The rearrangement uses TRBV18 and TRBJ2-2; 7 nucleotides align to TRBD2. The CDR3 protein is CASSPSGANTGELFF. Written as DNA, the CDR3 is TGTGCCAGCTCACCCAGCGGGGCTAACACCGGGGAGCTGTTTTTT.